One sample yielded the 26 T cell receptor beta chains listed below, sequenced in a study of siplizumab effects on memory and regulatory T cells. Only in-frame clones appear in the TCRdb table, and some are missing; sequencing was by immunoSEQ multiplex PCR. The data hold 95,000 to 130,000 clones, with about 94% observed a single time. Sequencing was carried out using non-Treg CD4+ T cells sorted from blood. These receptors originate from a human donor in good health.

The gene calls are TRBV5-1 and TRBJ2-2; possibly TRBD1 or TRBD2 for D (5 bases each). Trimming took 4 bases from V and 0 from J, leaving 13 bases between them. Germline CDR1 SGHRS, CDR2 YFSETQ. This CDR3 comprises 16 residues. The CDR3 nucleotides are TGCGCCAGCAGCCGGTCAGGGACCGCGAACACCGGGGAGCTGTTTTTT. Its protein product is CASSRSGTANTGELFF.

The rearrangement joins TRBV6-5 to TRBJ2-3, with 9 bases lining up with TRBD2. This CDR3 comprises 14 residues. Germline assignment: CDR1 MNHEY and CDR2 SVGAGI. Trimming took 0 bases from V and 7 from J; bases not matched to a gene: 2. DNA of the CDR3: TGTGCCAGCAGTTACTCGCGGGGGGGCTATACGCAGTATTTT. The encoded protein is CASSYSRGGYTQYF.

V and J are TRBV6-5 and TRBJ2-1, with D possibly being TRBD1 or TRBD2 (6 bases each). In germline, CDR1 is MNHEY, CDR2 SVGAGI. This CDR3 spans 12 amino acids. The V end was cut by 7 bases, the J end by 9 bases, with 13 bases between. The chain's CDR3 is CASTSGGGEQFF. In nucleotides, the CDR3 is TGTGCCAGCACTTCAGGAGGGGGTGAGCAGTTCTTC.

The chain recombines TRBV7-2 with TRBJ1-3, with unresolved D. V dropped 4 bases and J dropped 4 bases, with 11 bases sitting between them. The CDR3 loop spans 14 amino acids. Germline-derived CDR1 and CDR2 are SGHTA and FQGNSA. CDR3 coding DNA: TGTGCCAGCAGCTCCGGCCAGGCAGGAAACACCATATATTTT. This sequence encodes CASSSGQAGNTIYF.

This chain links TRBV13 with TRBJ2-7; 10 bases agree with TRBD2. Germline V lookup: CDR1 PRHDT, CDR2 FYEKMQ (reference sequence). V was pared by 5 bases and J by 4 bases, with 11 bases of the junction left unmatched. This CDR3 is built from 16 residues. CDR3 region: CASSRRGASGSYEQYF. In DNA form, the CDR3 reads TGTGCCAGCAGCAGGAGGGGAGCTAGCGGGAGTTACGAGCAGTACTTC.

The chain links TRBV7-6 to TRBJ2-5; 10 nucleotides match TRBD2. Germline V gene data show CDR1 as SGHVS and CDR2 as FNYEAQ. The CDR3 runs 17 residues. Trimming cost V 2 bases and J 2 bases; bases outside gene matches: 8. The CDR3 nucleotides read TGTGCCAGCAGCTTATTAGCGGGGGGCCGGGGGCAAGAGACCCAGTACTTC. It encodes CASSLLAGGRGQETQYF.

The chain has TRBV11-2 and TRBJ1-2; the match to TRBD1 covers 7 bases. CDR1 SGHAT and CDR2 FQNNGV come from the germline V gene. This CDR3 spans 15 amino acids. The ends lost 2 bases at V and 7 bases at J; junction bases unmatched: 10. The CDR3 nucleotides read TGTGCCAGCAGCTTATTGGGACAGCCCACCAGTGGCTACACCTTC. It translates to CASSLLGQPTSGYTF.

The chain combines TRBV7-3 with TRBJ2-7, with D perhaps TRBD1 or TRBD2 (5 bases each). This CDR3 region has 13 residues. Germline V gives CDR1 SGHTA, CDR2 FQGTGA. The V gene lost 2 bases and the J gene lost 7 bases, with 12 bases spanning the gap. CDR3 sequence: CASSLGGNGEQYF. CDR3 nucleotides: TGTGCCAGCAGCTTAGGGGGTAATGGGGAGCAGTACTTC.

The rearrangement joins TRBV19 to TRBJ1-2, with D uncertain. Germline CDR1 and CDR2: LNHDA and SQIVND (reference sequence). The CDR3 is 14 amino acids. Deletions cut 5 bases from V and 2 bases from J, with 12 bases between. DNA of the CDR3: TGTGCCAGTAGTCCAGACCCGGTGAACTATGGCTACACCTTC. Translated: CASSPDPVNYGYTF.

This clone was found once. The chain uses TRBV9 and TRBJ2-5, with D tentatively TRBD2 (5 bases). The CDR3 has 13 amino acids. V dropped 0 bases and J dropped 7 bases, with 10 bases sitting between them. From germline, CDR1 is SGDLS and CDR2 YYNGEE. The chain's CDR3 is CASSVDPGGTQYF. In nucleotides, the CDR3 is TGTGCCAGCAGCGTAGACCCCGGAGGGACCCAGTACTTC. Using reference TRBV9 and TRBJ2-5 for the parts outside the CDR3, the full variable domain is DSGVTQTPKHLITATGQRVTLRCSPRSGDLSVYWYQQSLDQGLQFLIQYYNGEERAKGNILERFSAQQFPDLHSELNLSSLELGDSALYFCASSVDPGGTQYFGPGTRLLVL.

The chain is built from TRBV4-1 and TRBJ2-2; weak D call: TRBD2 (6 bases). The germline V and J ends were trimmed by 4 bases and 4 bases, with 16 bases remaining between them. In germline, CDR1 is MGHRA, CDR2 YSYEKL. This CDR3 is 16 amino acids long. DNA of the CDR3: TGCGCCAGCAGCCTACCCGCCCGGGACTCCACCGGGGAGCTGTTTTTT. It encodes CASSLPARDSTGELFF.

V is TRBV29-1 and J is TRBJ1-5, with no clear D. The V end was cut by 4 bases, the J end by 6 bases, with 16 bases between. The length of the CDR3 is 14 residues. From germline, CDR1 is SQVTM and CDR2 ANQGSEA. CDR3 sequence reads: CSVVFAGRGQPQHF. The CDR3 DNA sequence: TGCAGCGTTGTATTCGCGGGGAGAGGTCAGCCCCAGCATTTT.

The chain is built from TRBV6-6 and TRBJ1-1, with D tentatively TRBD1 (6 bases). Deletions cut 2 bases from V and 2 bases from J, with 12 bases between. This CDR3 comprises 15 residues. Germline CDR1 reads MNHNY; CDR2 reads SVGAGI (reference sequence). CDR3 residues: CASSYGGPGNTEAFF. The CDR3 DNA reads as TGTGCCAGCAGTTACGGGGGGCCGGGCAACACTGAAGCTTTCTTT.

The chain employs TRBV5-1 and TRBJ2-4; 14 bases align to TRBD2. Germline CDR1 and CDR2: SGHRS and YFSETQ. The CDR3 is 19 amino acids. V was clipped by 3 bases and J by 3 bases; unmatched bases: 11. In DNA, the CDR3 is TGCGCCAGCAGCTCTCCGGGACTAGCGGGAGTGGTGGTCAAAAACATTCAGTACTTC. Protein: CASSSPGLAGVVVKNIQYF.

The chain joins TRBV25-1 to TRBJ2-7; a possible D gene is TRBD2 (5 bases). In germline, CDR1 is MGHDK, CDR2 SYGVNS. The CDR3 length is 11 residues. Trimming took off 6 bases at V and 6 bases at J, with 9 bases between the two ends. CDR3 coding DNA: TGTGCCAGCAGCCGAGGGAGCGAGCAGTACTTC. Its translation is CASSRGSEQYF.

The rearrangement joins TRBV10-3 to TRBJ1-4; D remains ambiguous. Germline CDR1 reads ENHRY; CDR2 reads SYGVKD. The CDR3 runs to 12 residues. The ends were cut back, 0 bases at V and 5 bases at J, with 1 base in the middle. CDR3 amino acids: CAISESNEKLFF. For the CDR3, the DNA is TGTGCCATCAGTGAGTCGAATGAAAAACTGTTTTTT.

The rearrangement joins TRBV7-2 to TRBJ2-3; 8 bases are a match to TRBD2. Germline assignment: CDR1 SGHTA and CDR2 FQGNSA. Germline trimming cut 3 bases from V and 6 bases from J; bases unmatched to any gene: 5. The CDR3 runs to 14 residues. The CDR3 sequence is CASSFPGGRDTQYF. In DNA form, the CDR3 reads TGTGCCAGCAGCTTTCCGGGGGGGCGGGATACGCAGTATTTT.

This clone appeared once. Other DNA sequences in this specimen translate into the identical CDR3. The chain combines TRBV5-1 with TRBJ2-5; D call uncertain. The CDR3 runs to 12 residues. Trimming shortened V by 0 bases and J by 3 bases, and 3 bases separated the two germline ends. Germline V gene sequence: CDR1 SGHRS, CDR2 YFSETQ. CDR3 DNA: TGCGCCAGCAGCTTGGGGGAAGAGACCCAGTACTTC. Protein sequence: CASSLGEETQYF.

The gene calls are TRBV9 and TRBJ1-5; 11 bases map to TRBD1. Germline V gene lookup returns CDR1 SGDLS and CDR2 YYNGEE. The V and J ends lost 4 bases and 6 bases, in that order; junction bases with no gene match: 6. The CDR3 runs to 15 residues. Here the CDR3 DNA reads TGTGCCAGCAGCCTAGGACAGGGGGCGTCTCAGCCCCAGCATTTT. This codes for CASSLGQGASQPQHF.

The V call is TRBV6-5, the J call TRBJ2-7, with TRBD2 matching over 7 bases. After removal of 0 bases from V and 6 bases from J, the junction contained 11 bases not matched to a gene. The germline V gene encodes CDR1 MNHEY and CDR2 SVGAGI. The CDR3 consists of 16 residues. The CDR3 region is CASSYSRTRPLSEQYF. The CDR3 nucleotides read TGTGCCAGCAGTTACTCTCGGACTAGGCCACTCAGCGAGCAGTACTTC.

This chain uses TRBV5-1 with TRBJ1-1, with TRBD1 identical over 9 bases. Germline V gene lookup returns CDR1 SGHRS and CDR2 YFSETQ. J gave up 4 bases and V 4 bases, and 8 bases lay outside the gene matches. This CDR3 is 15 amino acids long. The CDR3 sequence: CASSPGTGMGTEAFF. Here the CDR3 DNA reads TGCGCCAGCAGCCCGGGGACAGGGATGGGCACTGAAGCTTTCTTT. Supplemented by reference TRBV5-1 and TRBJ1-1, the full variable domain reads KAGVTQTPRYLIKTRGQQVTLSCSPISGHRSVSWYQQTPGQGLQFLFEYFSETQRNKGNFPGRFSGRQFSNSRSEMNVSTLELGDSALYLCASSPGTGMGTEAFFGQGTRLTVV.

The chain has TRBV5-4 and TRBJ2-2; D uncertain. The CDR3 sequence is 13 residues long. The V gene lost 4 bases and the J gene lost 1 base, with 5 bases spanning the gap. The germline V gene has CDR1 SGHNT and CDR2 YYREEE (reference sequence). This CDR3 reads CASSTMNTGELFF. CDR3 in DNA: TGTGCCAGCAGCACGATGAACACCGGGGAGCTGTTTTTT.

This sequence joins TRBV5-8 and TRBJ2-2; the D gene is possibly TRBD2 (6 bases). The V gene lost 5 bases and the J gene lost 1 base, with 12 bases spanning the gap. Germline-derived CDR1 and CDR2 are SGHTS and YDEGEE. The CDR3 is 15 amino acids. CDR3 sequence reads: CASSPYSGNTGELFF. DNA of the CDR3: TGTGCCAGCAGTCCATATAGCGGGAACACCGGGGAGCTGTTTTTT.

This clone has just one count. The chain is built from TRBV7-3 and TRBJ1-6; D uncertain. V lost 4 bases to trimming and J lost 5 bases, with 18 bases between them. The CDR3 spans 17 residues. Germline CDR1 SGHTA, CDR2 FQGTGA. CDR3 loop: CASSSTAPHRNNSPLHF. In DNA form, the CDR3 reads TGTGCCAGCAGCTCCACAGCCCCCCATAGGAATAATTCACCCCTCCACTTT. The complete variable domain, with remaining parts taken from reference TRBV7-3 and TRBJ1-6, reads GAGVSQTPSNKVTEKGKYVELRCDPISGHTALYWYRQSLGQGPEFLIYFQGTGAADDSGLPNDRFFAVRPEGSVSTLKIQRTERGDSAVYLCASSSTAPHRNNSPLHFGNGTRLTVT.

In the case of this clone: At one of its ends the junction is not consistent with the germline gene, which may arise from a read error. This sequence joins TRBV6-5 and TRBJ2-5; 9 nucleotides agree with TRBD1. CDR3 length equals 16 residues. Germline V gene sequence: CDR1 MNHEY, CDR2 SVGAGI. As DNA, the CDR3 is TGTGCCAGCAATTACGGGACAGGGTATCTAGGGGAGACCCAGTACTTC. It encodes CASNYGTGYLGETQYF.

CDR3 loop: CASSTHVAGGFHEQYF. In DNA, the CDR3 is TGTGCCAGCAGCACCCACGTAGCGGGGGGGTTCCACGAGCAGTACTTC. This chain connects TRBV13 to TRBJ2-7, with 11 bases aligning to TRBD2. CDR1 PRHDT and CDR2 FYEKMQ come from the germline V gene (reference sequence). The CDR3 sequence is 16 residues long. Unmatched junction bases numbered 11, after V lost 5 bases and J lost 5 bases.